This TCR beta chain was sequenced during a study of T cells in localized non-small cell lung cancer. Whole-study findings and limits: When the top 100 tumor clones were examined, a median approximately 62 of them also appeared in the adjacent lung, which was paired and uninvolved. Sequencing was restricted to one tumor region; therefore, heterogeneity remains possible. Clonality of T cells reached its maximum in uninvolved adjacent lung, surpassing tumor. Longer overall survival was associated with a higher density of T cells in the blood.

The assay was immunoSEQ multiplex PCR, and TCRdb's table has in-frame clones only and misses some. The sample holds about 70,000 clones, 86% seen once. As regards this clone: The antigen remains undetermined.

Sequencing used peripheral blood, obtained before any cancer treatment. The receptor was isolated from a male donor older than 55 with stage III squamous cell lung carcinoma.

CDR3: CASSLRQVFAGVGNTIYF. The DNA for the CDR3 is TGTGCCAGCAGCTTAAGACAGGTGTTTGCCGGGGTGGGAAACACCATATATTTT. V usage is TRBV7-2 and J usage is TRBJ1-3; D might be TRBD1 (6 bases). Germline V gene lookup returns CDR1 SGHTA and CDR2 FQGNSA. The CDR3 has 18 residues. The V end was cut by 2 bases, the J end by 4 bases, with 21 bases between.